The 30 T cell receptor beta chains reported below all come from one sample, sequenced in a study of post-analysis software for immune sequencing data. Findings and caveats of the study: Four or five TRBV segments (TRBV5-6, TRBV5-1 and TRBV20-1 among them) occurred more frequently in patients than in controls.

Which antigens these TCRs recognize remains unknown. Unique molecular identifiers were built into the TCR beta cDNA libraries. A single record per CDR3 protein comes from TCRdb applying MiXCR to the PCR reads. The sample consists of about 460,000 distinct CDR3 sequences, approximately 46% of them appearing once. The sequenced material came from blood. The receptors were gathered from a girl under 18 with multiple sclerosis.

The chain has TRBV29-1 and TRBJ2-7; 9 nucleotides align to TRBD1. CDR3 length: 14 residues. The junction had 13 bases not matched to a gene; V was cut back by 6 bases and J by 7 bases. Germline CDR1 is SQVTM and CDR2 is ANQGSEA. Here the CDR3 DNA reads TGCAGCGTGAGTAGGGGGACAGGGCCCCTGGAGCAGTACTTC. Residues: CSVSRGTGPLEQYF.

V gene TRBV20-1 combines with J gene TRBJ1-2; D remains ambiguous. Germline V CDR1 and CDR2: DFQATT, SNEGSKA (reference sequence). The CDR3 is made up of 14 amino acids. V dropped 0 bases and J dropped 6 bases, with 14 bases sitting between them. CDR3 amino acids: CSARDGVIGDGYTF. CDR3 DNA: TGCAGTGCTAGAGATGGCGTGATTGGGGATGGCTACACCTTC.

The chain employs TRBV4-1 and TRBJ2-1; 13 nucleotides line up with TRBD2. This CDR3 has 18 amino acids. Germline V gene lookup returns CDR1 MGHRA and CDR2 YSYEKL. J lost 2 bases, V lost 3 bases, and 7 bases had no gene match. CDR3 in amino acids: CASSHEEGLAGAYNEQFF. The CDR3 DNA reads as TGCGCCAGCAGCCACGAAGAAGGACTAGCGGGAGCCTACAATGAGCAGTTCTTC.

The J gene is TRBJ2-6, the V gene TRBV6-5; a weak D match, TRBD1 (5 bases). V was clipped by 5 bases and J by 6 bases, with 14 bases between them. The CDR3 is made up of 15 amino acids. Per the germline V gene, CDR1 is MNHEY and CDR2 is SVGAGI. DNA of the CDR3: TGTGCCAGCAGTATAAGGGGTTCGGAGGCCAACGTCCTGACTTTC. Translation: CASSIRGSEANVLTF.

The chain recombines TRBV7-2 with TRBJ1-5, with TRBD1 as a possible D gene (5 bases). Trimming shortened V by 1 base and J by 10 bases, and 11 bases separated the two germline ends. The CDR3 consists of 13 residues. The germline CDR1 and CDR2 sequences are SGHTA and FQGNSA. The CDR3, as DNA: TGTGCCAGCAGCTTAGGGGACCTCGGCCCCCAGCATTTT. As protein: CASSLGDLGPQHF.

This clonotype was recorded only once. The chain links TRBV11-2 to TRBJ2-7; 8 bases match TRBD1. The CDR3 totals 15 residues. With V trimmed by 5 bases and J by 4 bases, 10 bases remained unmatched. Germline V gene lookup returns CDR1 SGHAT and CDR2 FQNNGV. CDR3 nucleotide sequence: TGTGCCAGCAGCCCCTCGACAGGGGAAGGTTACGAGCAGTACTTC. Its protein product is CASSPSTGEGYEQYF.

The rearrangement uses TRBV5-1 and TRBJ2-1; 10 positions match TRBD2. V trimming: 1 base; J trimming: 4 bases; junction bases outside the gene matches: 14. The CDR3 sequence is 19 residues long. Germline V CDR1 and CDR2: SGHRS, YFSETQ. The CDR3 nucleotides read TGCGCCAGCAGCTTGAGCCCAGAGGGAGCGGGAGGGGGGTACAATGAGCAGTTCTTC. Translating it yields CASSLSPEGAGGGYNEQFF.

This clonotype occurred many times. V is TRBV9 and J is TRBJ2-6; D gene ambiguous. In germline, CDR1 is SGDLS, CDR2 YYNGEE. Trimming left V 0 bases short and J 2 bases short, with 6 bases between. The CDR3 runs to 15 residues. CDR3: CASSVVGTGANVLTF. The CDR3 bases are TGTGCCAGCAGCGTAGTGGGGACTGGGGCCAACGTCCTGACTTTC.

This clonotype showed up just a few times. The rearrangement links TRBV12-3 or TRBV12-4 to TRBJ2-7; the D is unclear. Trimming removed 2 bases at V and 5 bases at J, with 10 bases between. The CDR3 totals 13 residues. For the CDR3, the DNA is TGTGCCAGCAGTTTAAACGTACGGCACGAGCAGTACTTC. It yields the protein CASSLNVRHEQYF.

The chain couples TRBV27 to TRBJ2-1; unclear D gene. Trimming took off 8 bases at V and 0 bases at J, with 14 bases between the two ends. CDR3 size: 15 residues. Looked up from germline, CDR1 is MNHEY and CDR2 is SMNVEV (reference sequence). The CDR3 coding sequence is TGTGCCAGCCTCGCACCGGGCGGCTCCTACAATGAGCAGTTCTTC. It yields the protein CASLAPGGSYNEQFF.

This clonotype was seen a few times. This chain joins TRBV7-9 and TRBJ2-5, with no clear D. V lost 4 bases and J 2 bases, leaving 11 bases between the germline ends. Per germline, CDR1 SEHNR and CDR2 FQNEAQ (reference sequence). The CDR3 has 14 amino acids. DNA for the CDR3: TGTGCCAGCAGCTACGCAAGGGAACAAGAGACCCAGTACTTC. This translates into CASSYAREQETQYF.

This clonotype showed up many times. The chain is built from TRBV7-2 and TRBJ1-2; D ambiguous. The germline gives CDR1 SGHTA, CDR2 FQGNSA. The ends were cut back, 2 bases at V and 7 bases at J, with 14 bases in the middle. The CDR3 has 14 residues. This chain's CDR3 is CASSLLAGLSGYTF. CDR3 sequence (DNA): TGTGCCAGCAGCTTACTGGCAGGCCTTAGTGGCTACACCTTC.

Here the CDR3 DNA reads TGCGCCAGCAGCCCTTCCGATTTTCTAGCGGGGCGGTCATTTAGCAATGAGCAGTTCTTC. It yields the protein CASSPSDFLAGRSFSNEQFF. V is TRBV5-1 and J is TRBJ2-1; 9 nucleotides line up with TRBD2. CDR1 and CDR2 (germline): SGHRS, YFSETQ. The CDR3 length is 20 residues. The J segment lost 6 bases and the V segment lost 4 bases, leaving 23 bases of the junction unmatched.

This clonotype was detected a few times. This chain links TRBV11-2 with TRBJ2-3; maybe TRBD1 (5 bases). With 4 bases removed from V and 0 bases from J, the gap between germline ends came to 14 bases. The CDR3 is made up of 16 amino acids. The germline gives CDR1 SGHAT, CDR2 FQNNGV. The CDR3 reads CASSSRVTASTDTQYF. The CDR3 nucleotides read TGTGCCAGCAGCTCCAGGGTCACAGCTAGCACAGATACGCAGTATTTT. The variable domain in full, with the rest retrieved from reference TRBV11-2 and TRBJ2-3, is EAGVAQSPRYKIIEKRQSVAFWCNPISGHATLYWYQQILGQGPKLLIQFQNNGVVDDSQLPKDRFSAERLKGVDSTLKIQPAKLEDSAVYLCASSSRVTASTDTQYFGPGTRLTVL.

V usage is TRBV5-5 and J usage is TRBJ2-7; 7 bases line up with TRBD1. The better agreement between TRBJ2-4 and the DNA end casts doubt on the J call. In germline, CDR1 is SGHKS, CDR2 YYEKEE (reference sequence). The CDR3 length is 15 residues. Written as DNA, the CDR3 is TGTGCCAGCAGCTTGGGGTCACCAGGGGGAACCATTCAGTACTTC. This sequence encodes CASSLGSPGGTIQYF.

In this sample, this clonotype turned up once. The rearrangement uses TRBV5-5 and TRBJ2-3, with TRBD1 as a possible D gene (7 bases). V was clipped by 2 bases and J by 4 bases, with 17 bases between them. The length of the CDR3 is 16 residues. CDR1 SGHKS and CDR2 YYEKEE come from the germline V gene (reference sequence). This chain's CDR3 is CASSFRLEGAPDTQYF. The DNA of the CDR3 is TGTGCCAGCAGCTTTCGGTTGGAGGGGGCCCCAGATACGCAGTATTTT.

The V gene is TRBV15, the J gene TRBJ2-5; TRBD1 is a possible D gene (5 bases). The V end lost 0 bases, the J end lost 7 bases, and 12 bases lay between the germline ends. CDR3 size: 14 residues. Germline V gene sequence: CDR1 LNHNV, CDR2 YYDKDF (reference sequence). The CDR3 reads CATSRDPGFATQYF. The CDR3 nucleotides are TGTGCCACCAGCAGAGATCCAGGGTTTGCGACCCAGTACTTC.

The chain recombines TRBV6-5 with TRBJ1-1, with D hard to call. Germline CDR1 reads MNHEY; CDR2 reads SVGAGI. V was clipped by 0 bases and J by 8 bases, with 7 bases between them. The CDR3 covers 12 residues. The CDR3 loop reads CASSYSGSEAFF. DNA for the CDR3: TGTGCCAGCAGTTACTCGGGGAGCGAAGCTTTCTTT.

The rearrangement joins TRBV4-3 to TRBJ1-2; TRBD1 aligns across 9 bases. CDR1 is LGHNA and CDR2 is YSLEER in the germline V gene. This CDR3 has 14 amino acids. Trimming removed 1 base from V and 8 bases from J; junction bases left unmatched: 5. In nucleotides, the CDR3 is TGCGCCAGCAGCCAAGCGGGGACAGGGACGGGCTACACCTTC. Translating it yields CASSQAGTGTGYTF.

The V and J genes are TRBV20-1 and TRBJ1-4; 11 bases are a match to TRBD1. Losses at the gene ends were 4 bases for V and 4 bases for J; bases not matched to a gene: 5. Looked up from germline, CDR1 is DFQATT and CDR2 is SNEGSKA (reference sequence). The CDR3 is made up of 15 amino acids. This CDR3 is CSATGQGGNNEKLFF. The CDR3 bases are TGCAGTGCTACGGGACAGGGGGGAAATAATGAAAAACTGTTTTTT.

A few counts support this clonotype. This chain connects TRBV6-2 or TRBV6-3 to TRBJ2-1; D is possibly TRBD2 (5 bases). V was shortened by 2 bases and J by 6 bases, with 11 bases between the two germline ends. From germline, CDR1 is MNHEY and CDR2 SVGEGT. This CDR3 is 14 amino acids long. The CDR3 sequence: CASSYRTSGNEQFF. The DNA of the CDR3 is TGTGCCAGCAGTTACCGGACTTCCGGCAATGAGCAGTTCTTC.

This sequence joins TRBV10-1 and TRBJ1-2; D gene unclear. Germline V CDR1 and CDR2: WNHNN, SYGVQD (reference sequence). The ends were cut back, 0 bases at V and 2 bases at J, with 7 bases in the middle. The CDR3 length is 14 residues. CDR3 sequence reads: CASSESRLNYGYTF. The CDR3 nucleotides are TGCGCCAGCAGTGAGTCAAGACTAAACTATGGCTACACCTTC.

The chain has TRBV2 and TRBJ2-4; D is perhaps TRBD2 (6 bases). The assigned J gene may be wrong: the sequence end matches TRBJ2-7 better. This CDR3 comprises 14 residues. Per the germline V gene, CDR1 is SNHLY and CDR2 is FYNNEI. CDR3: CASGPGTYTYEQYF. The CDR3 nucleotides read TGTGCCAGCGGCCCCGGGACTTACACCTACGAGCAGTACTTC.

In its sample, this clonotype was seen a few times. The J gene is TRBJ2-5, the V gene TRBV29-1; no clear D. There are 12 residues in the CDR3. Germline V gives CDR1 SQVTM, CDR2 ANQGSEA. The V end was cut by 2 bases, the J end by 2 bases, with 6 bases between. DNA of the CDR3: TGCAGCGTTGAATATGGGCAAGAGACCCAGTACTTC. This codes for CSVEYGQETQYF. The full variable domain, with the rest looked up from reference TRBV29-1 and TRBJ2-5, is SAVISQKPSRDICQRGTSLTIQCQVDSQVTMMFWYRQQPGQSLTLIATANQGSEATYESGFVIDKFPISRPNLTFSTLTVSNMSPEDSSIYLCSVEYGQETQYFGPGTRLLVL.

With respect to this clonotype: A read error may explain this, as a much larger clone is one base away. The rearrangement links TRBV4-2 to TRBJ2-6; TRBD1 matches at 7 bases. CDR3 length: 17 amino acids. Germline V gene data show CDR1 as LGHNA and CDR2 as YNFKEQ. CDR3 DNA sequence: TGTGCCGGCAGCCAAGAGGGACAGTTCTCTGGGGCCAACGTCCTGACTTTC. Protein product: CAGSQEGQFSGANVLTF.

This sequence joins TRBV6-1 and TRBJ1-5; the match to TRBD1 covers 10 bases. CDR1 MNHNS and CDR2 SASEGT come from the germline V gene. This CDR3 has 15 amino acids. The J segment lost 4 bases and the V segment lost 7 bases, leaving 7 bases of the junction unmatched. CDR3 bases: TGTGCCAGCAAGGGGCCGGGACAGGGGAATCAGCCCCAGCATTTT. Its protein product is CASKGPGQGNQPQHF.

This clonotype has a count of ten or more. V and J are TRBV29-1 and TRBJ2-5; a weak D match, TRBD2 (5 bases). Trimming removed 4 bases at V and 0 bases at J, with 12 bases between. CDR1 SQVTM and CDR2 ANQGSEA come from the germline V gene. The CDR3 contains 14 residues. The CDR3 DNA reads TGCAGCGTTGCCCTAACAGCGGACCAAGAGACCCAGTACTTC. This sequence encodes CSVALTADQETQYF.

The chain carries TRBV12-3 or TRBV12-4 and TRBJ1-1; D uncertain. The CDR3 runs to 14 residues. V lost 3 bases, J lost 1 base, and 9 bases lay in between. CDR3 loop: CASSFGSKNTEAFF. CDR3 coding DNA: TGTGCCAGCAGTTTCGGGTCGAAGAACACTGAAGCTTTCTTT.

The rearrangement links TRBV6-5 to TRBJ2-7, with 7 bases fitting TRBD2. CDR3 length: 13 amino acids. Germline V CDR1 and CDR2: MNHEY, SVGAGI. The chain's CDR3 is CVTTASGTYEQYF. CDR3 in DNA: TGTGTCACAACGGCTAGCGGAACTTACGAGCAGTACTTC.

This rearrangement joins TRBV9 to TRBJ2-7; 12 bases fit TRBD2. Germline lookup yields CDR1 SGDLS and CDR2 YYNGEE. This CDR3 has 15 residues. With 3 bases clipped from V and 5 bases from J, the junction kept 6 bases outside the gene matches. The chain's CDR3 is CASSALAGGPDEQYF. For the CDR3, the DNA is TGTGCCAGCAGCGCCCTAGCGGGAGGGCCGGACGAGCAGTACTTC.